Listed here are 27 T cell receptor beta chains from one sample, sequenced in a study of cytomegalovirus exposure and HLA in healthy donors. PCR amplification relied on 60 Vbeta primers (plus 13 Jbeta primers). TCRdb's table, derived via immunoSEQ multiplex PCR, lists solely in-frame clones and lacks some. The sample lists tens of thousands of clones; 78% were seen once. The sequenced material came from PBMCs. The receptor set was obtained from a female donor in good health and CMV-seronegative.

The chain links TRBV18 to TRBJ1-2, with D hard to call. Trimming pared 0 bases from V and 7 bases from J, leaving 9 bases between. The CDR3 length is 13 residues. Per the germline V gene, CDR1 is KGHSH and CDR2 is LQKENI. The CDR3 is CASSPPAESGYTF. The CDR3 DNA reads as TGTGCCAGCTCACCACCGGCGGAGAGTGGCTACACCTTC.

The chain is built from TRBV7-9 and TRBJ2-5, with D possibly matching TRBD1 (6 bases). The J call may be faulty, since TRBJ2-7 better matches the DNA end. CDR1 SEHNR and CDR2 FQNEAQ come from the germline V gene (reference sequence). This CDR3 has 14 amino acids. The CDR3 reads CASSFDRGNYEQYF. In DNA, the CDR3 is TGTGCCAGCAGCTTCGATAGGGGGAACTACGAGCAGTACTTC.

This chain connects TRBV5-8 to TRBJ2-1; D call uncertain. Deletions cut 5 bases from V and 15 bases from J, with 12 bases between. CDR1 is SGHTS, CDR2 YDEGEE, per germline. The CDR3 runs 10 residues. The CDR3 protein is CASSTLRGFF. CDR3 nucleotides: TGTGCCAGCAGTACACTTCGAGGGTTCTTC.

The chain couples TRBV5-8 to TRBJ1-5; no definite D call. The V end lost 4 bases, the J end lost 4 bases, and 15 bases lay between the germline ends. CDR3 length equals 15 residues. Per germline, CDR1 SGHTS and CDR2 YDEGEE. The CDR3, as DNA: TGTGCCAGCAGCCCTGCAGGACTAACTAATCAGCCCCAGCATTTT. Translation: CASSPAGLTNQPQHF.

The J gene is TRBJ2-2, the V gene TRBV7-6; 10 bases map to TRBD1. Germline V lookup: CDR1 SGHVS, CDR2 FNYEAQ. With 2 bases clipped from V and 3 bases from J, the junction kept 9 bases outside the gene matches. CDR3 length equals 18 residues. The CDR3 nucleotides are TGTGCCAGCAGCTTACGACAGGGGGCCTTTTCCGACACCGGGGAGCTGTTTTTT. Amino acid sequence: CASSLRQGAFSDTGELFF.

The chain has TRBV2 and TRBJ2-2; TRBD1 might be the D (6 bases). This CDR3 has 15 residues. V was cut by 9 bases and J by 2 bases, with 16 bases left in between. Germline CDR1 reads SNHLY; CDR2 reads FYNNEI. The CDR3 DNA is TGTGCCAGTACGTCACAGGGTCTTAACACCGGGGAGCTGTTTTTT. Translating it yields CASTSQGLNTGELFF.

This rearrangement joins TRBV2 to TRBJ2-1, with D unclear. The CDR3 contains 13 residues. Germline CDR1 and CDR2: SNHLY and FYNNEI. With 7 bases removed from V and 7 bases from J, the gap between germline ends came to 14 bases. The CDR3 nucleotides are TGTGCCAGCACTGCCCCGCCCGGTAATGAGCAGTTCTTC. Amino acid sequence: CASTAPPGNEQFF.

The CDR3: CASSPSDRTGQYGTDTQYF. The DNA for the CDR3 is TGTGCCAGCAGCCCCTCTGATAGGACAGGGCAGTATGGCACAGATACGCAGTATTTT. The chain links TRBV7-9 to TRBJ2-3, with 8 bases identical to TRBD1. CDR1 is SEHNR, CDR2 FQNEAQ, per germline (reference sequence). V lost 5 bases to trimming and J lost 1 base; unmatched junction nucleotides: 17. This CDR3 has 19 residues.

This clone was observed a handful of times. This rearrangement joins TRBV6-1 to TRBJ2-7, with 7 bases fitting TRBD2. CDR1 is MNHNS and CDR2 is SASEGT in the germline V gene. V lost 3 bases, J lost 6 bases, and 23 bases stayed unmatched. This CDR3 is 19 amino acids long. The CDR3 DNA reads as TGTGCCAGCAGTGATCGGCGCCCTGGGGGGGTCCGGGGGATAGGCGAGCAGTACTTC. As protein: CASSDRRPGGVRGIGEQYF.

The chain recombines TRBV19 with TRBJ2-7; TRBD1 matches 11 bases. With 5 bases clipped from V and 5 bases from J, the junction kept 14 bases outside the gene matches. This CDR3 is built from 17 residues. Germline CDR1 is LNHDA and CDR2 is SQIVND (reference sequence). DNA for the CDR3: TGTGCCAGTAGTCCCTCGGCCGGGACAGGGGGAAGAAACGAGCAGTACTTC. Protein product: CASSPSAGTGGRNEQYF.

This rearrangement joins TRBV15 to TRBJ1-1; D call uncertain. Germline V gene lookup returns CDR1 LNHNV and CDR2 YYDKDF (reference sequence). Trimming cost V 7 bases and J 5 bases, with 20 bases left between them. The CDR3 is 15 residues long. CDR3 nucleotides: TGTGCCACCATCGAGAGACGGGTTGGAAGAACTGAAGCTTTCTTT. Protein: CATIERRVGRTEAFF. The full variable domain, its missing parts supplied by reference TRBV15 and TRBJ1-1, is DAMVIQNPRYQVTQFGKPVTLSCSQTLNHNVMYWYQQKSSQAPKLLFHYYDKDFNNEADTPDNFQSRRPNTSFCFLDIRSPGLGDTAMYLCATIERRVGRTEAFFGQGTRLTVV.

This chain links TRBV5-6 with TRBJ1-1, with D hard to call. The CDR3 loop spans 14 amino acids. V was cut by 1 base and J by 7 bases, with 14 bases left in between. The V gene's germline CDR1 is SGHDT and CDR2 YYEEEE. This chain's CDR3 is CASSLPSGFGEAFF. The CDR3 DNA follows: TGTGCCAGCAGCTTGCCGTCGGGGTTCGGTGAAGCTTTCTTT. The variable domain in full, completed from reference TRBV5-6 and TRBJ1-1, reads DAGVTQSPTHLIKTRGQQVTLRCSPKSGHDTVSWYQQALGQGPQFIFQYYEEEERQRGNFPDRFSGHQFPNYSSELNVNALLLGDSALYLCASSLPSGFGEAFFGQGTRLTVV.

The CDR3: CASSSNSPLHF. CDR3 nucleotide sequence: TGTGCCAGCAGCTCGAATTCACCCCTCCACTTT. The V gene is TRBV7-9, the J gene TRBJ1-6; D unresolved. CDR1 and CDR2 (germline): SEHNR, FQNEAQ (reference sequence). The CDR3 totals 11 residues. Between the trimmed V and J ends, which lost 4 bases and 7 bases, there was a span of 2 bases.

The chain employs TRBV7-8 and TRBJ2-5; 8 bases match TRBD2. The CDR3 extends over 16 amino acids. V trimming: 5 bases; J trimming: 1 base; junction bases outside the gene matches: 9. The germline gives CDR1 SGHVS, CDR2 FQNEAQ. CDR3 loop: CASSPREGDRQETQYF. The CDR3 DNA follows: TGTGCCAGCAGCCCCCGGGAGGGGGACCGCCAAGAGACCCAGTACTTC. The complete variable domain, with remaining parts taken from reference TRBV7-8 and TRBJ2-5, reads GAGVSQSPRYKVAKRGQDVALRCDPISGHVSLFWYQQALGQGPEFLTYFQNEAQLDKSGLPSDRFFAERPEGSVSTLKIQRTQQEDSAVYLCASSPREGDRQETQYFGPGTRLLVL.

The chain employs TRBV2 and TRBJ1-2; maybe TRBD1 (5 bases). V was trimmed by 8 bases and J by 6 bases, leaving 22 bases between them. CDR3 length: 15 amino acids. The germline gives CDR1 SNHLY, CDR2 FYNNEI. For the CDR3, the DNA is TGTGCCAGCCTCCTGGCGGGAGGGAGGGGTGATGGCTACACCTTC. Translation gives CASLLAGGRGDGYTF.

The chain recombines TRBV5-1 with TRBJ2-2, with 9 positions matching TRBD1. CDR3 size: 15 residues. Germline values: CDR1 SGHRS, CDR2 YFSETQ. V lost 6 bases, J lost 4 bases, and 7 bases stayed unmatched. CDR3 coding DNA: TGCGCCAGCAACCCGACAGGGGGGATCACCGGGGAGCTGTTTTTT. Translating it yields CASNPTGGITGELFF.

The rearrangement uses TRBV12-5 and TRBJ1-1; D not resolved. V lost 1 base and J lost 3, with 12 bases in between. CDR1 is LGHNT, CDR2 FRNRAP, per germline. The CDR3 covers 15 residues. CDR3: CASGLGLKGDTEAFF. CDR3 DNA sequence: TGTGCTAGTGGTTTGGGTCTAAAGGGAGACACTGAAGCTTTCTTT.

The chain joins TRBV7-3 to TRBJ1-2; a possible D gene is TRBD1 (6 bases). V lost 5 bases, J lost 5 bases, and 12 bases lay in between. The V gene's germline CDR1 is SGHTA and CDR2 FQGTGA. The CDR3 is made up of 13 amino acids. CDR3 DNA: TGTGCCAGCAGCCCCGATAGGGGGTATGGCTACACCTTC. Its translation: CASSPDRGYGYTF. Supplemented by reference TRBV7-3 and TRBJ1-2, the full variable domain reads GAGVSQTPSNKVTEKGKYVELRCDPISGHTALYWYRQSLGQGPEFLIYFQGTGAADDSGLPNDRFFAVRPEGSVSTLKIQRTERGDSAVYLCASSPDRGYGYTFGSGTRLTVV.

The table lists this clone with a count of one. The V gene is TRBV5-1, the J gene TRBJ2-3; D may be TRBD2 (5 bases). Germline CDR1 SGHRS, CDR2 YFSETQ. V lost 4 bases, J lost 2 bases, and 14 bases lay in between. The CDR3 loop spans 15 amino acids. This CDR3 is CASSPWGEITDTQYF. The CDR3 DNA is TGCGCCAGCAGCCCCTGGGGAGAAATCACAGATACGCAGTATTTT. Full variable domain (outside the CDR3, taken from reference TRBV5-1 and TRBJ2-3): KAGVTQTPRYLIKTRGQQVTLSCSPISGHRSVSWYQQTPGQGLQFLFEYFSETQRNKGNFPGRFSGRQFSNSRSEMNVSTLELGDSALYLCASSPWGEITDTQYFGPGTRLTVL.

This chain uses TRBV28 with TRBJ1-6; D is possibly TRBD1 (5 bases). Trimming removed 5 bases from V and 7 bases from J, with 12 bases in between. Germline CDR1 and CDR2: MDHEN and SYDVKM. This CDR3 contains 14 residues. The CDR3 sequence is CASSPGTVNSPLHF. The CDR3 bases are TGTGCCAGCAGTCCTGGGACTGTAAATTCACCCCTCCACTTT.

This chain joins TRBV7-2 and TRBJ1-2, with 7 bases fitting TRBD1. Germline CDR1 SGHTA, CDR2 FQGNSA. The length of the CDR3 is 16 residues. J lost 5 bases, V lost 4 bases, and 13 bases had no gene match. CDR3 residues: CASSSDFGTASYGYTF. The CDR3, as DNA: TGTGCCAGCAGCTCAGATTTCGGGACAGCTTCATATGGCTACACCTTC.

This clone was counted a few times. V is TRBV6-5 and J is TRBJ1-3; 12 nucleotides agree with TRBD1. With V trimmed by 6 bases and J by 6 bases, 3 bases remained unmatched. There are 14 residues in the CDR3. Germline CDR1 MNHEY, CDR2 SVGAGI. This chain's CDR3 is CASRGQGAENTIYF. As DNA, the CDR3 is TGTGCCAGCAGGGGACAGGGGGCCGAAAACACCATATATTTT.

J is TRBJ1-1 and V is TRBV9; TRBD1 agrees at 8 bases. V was clipped by 0 bases and J by 7 bases; unmatched bases: 8. The CDR3 consists of 15 residues. The germline V gene encodes CDR1 SGDLS and CDR2 YYNGEE. The CDR3 spells CASSVATQGAGEAFF. CDR3 nucleotide sequence: TGTGCCAGCAGCGTAGCTACTCAGGGGGCGGGTGAAGCTTTCTTT.

The CDR3 loop reads CASSLVRGRAAEAFF. CDR3 bases: TGCGCCAGCAGCTTGGTAAGGGGGAGGGCGGCTGAAGCTTTCTTT. This chain joins TRBV5-1 and TRBJ1-1; possible D gene TRBD1, 6 bases. V was trimmed by 0 bases and J by 6 bases, leaving 15 bases between them. The germline V gene has CDR1 SGHRS and CDR2 YFSETQ. The CDR3 spans 15 residues.

This chain joins TRBV5-1 and TRBJ2-2; 9 bases match TRBD1. V lost 0 bases, J lost 4 bases, and 7 bases stayed unmatched. The germline CDR1 and CDR2 sequences are SGHRS and YFSETQ. The CDR3 totals 17 residues. CDR3 sequence (DNA): TGCGCCAGCAGCTTGGGCCCCGGGACAGGGAGCACCGGGGAGCTGTTTTTT. Residues: CASSLGPGTGSTGELFF.

This clone was counted between two and nine times. The V gene is TRBV5-6, the J gene TRBJ2-7; D may be TRBD2 (6 bases). The germline V and J ends were trimmed by 4 bases and 0 bases, with 14 bases remaining between them. The CDR3 runs to 15 residues. Looked up from germline, CDR1 is SGHDT and CDR2 is YYEEEE. Written as DNA, the CDR3 is TGTGCCAGCAGCGGTGGAGGGCCTAGCTCCTACGAGCAGTACTTC. Amino acid sequence: CASSGGGPSSYEQYF. The full variable domain, completed using reference TRBV5-6 and TRBJ2-7, is DAGVTQSPTHLIKTRGQQVTLRCSPKSGHDTVSWYQQALGQGPQFIFQYYEEEERQRGNFPDRFSGHQFPNYSSELNVNALLLGDSALYLCASSGGGPSSYEQYFGPGTRLTVT.

The DNA for the CDR3 is TGTGCCAGCATCCTCAACAGGGGCACCGGGGAGCTGTTTTTT. Translating it yields CASILNRGTGELFF. The V call is TRBV7-2, the J call TRBJ2-2, with 7 positions matching TRBD1. CDR3 length: 14 amino acids. Germline trimming cut 7 bases from V and 4 bases from J; bases unmatched to any gene: 6. The germline V gene encodes CDR1 SGHTA and CDR2 FQGNSA.